This T cell receptor (beta chain) was sequenced during a study of cytomegalovirus exposure and HLA in healthy donors. Study-wide results and limits: Under in vitro conditions, a few CMV-associated chains were confirmed as specific for CMV antigens. The availability of immune exposure information extended only to CMV serostatus.

As concerns this clone: Its antigen remains unknown.

The primer mix had 60 Vbeta and 13 Jbeta primers. Sequencing was performed with immunoSEQ multiplex PCR; in TCRdb, only in-frame clones are kept and a portion is missing. Its table lists approximately 120,000 clones. Trimming took 3 bases from V and 2 from J, leaving 12 bases between them. In germline, CDR1 is SGHKS, CDR2 YYEKEE (reference sequence). The CDR3 has 15 amino acids. Sequencing was performed on PBMCs. The chain couples TRBV5-5 to TRBJ1-5; D is unresolved. This TCR derives from a man aged 35 to 55 in good health and CMV-seronegative. The CDR3 nucleotides are TGTGCCAGCAGCTCCGGACTAACGGGCAATCAGCCCCAGCATTTT. It yields the protein CASSSGLTGNQPQHF.